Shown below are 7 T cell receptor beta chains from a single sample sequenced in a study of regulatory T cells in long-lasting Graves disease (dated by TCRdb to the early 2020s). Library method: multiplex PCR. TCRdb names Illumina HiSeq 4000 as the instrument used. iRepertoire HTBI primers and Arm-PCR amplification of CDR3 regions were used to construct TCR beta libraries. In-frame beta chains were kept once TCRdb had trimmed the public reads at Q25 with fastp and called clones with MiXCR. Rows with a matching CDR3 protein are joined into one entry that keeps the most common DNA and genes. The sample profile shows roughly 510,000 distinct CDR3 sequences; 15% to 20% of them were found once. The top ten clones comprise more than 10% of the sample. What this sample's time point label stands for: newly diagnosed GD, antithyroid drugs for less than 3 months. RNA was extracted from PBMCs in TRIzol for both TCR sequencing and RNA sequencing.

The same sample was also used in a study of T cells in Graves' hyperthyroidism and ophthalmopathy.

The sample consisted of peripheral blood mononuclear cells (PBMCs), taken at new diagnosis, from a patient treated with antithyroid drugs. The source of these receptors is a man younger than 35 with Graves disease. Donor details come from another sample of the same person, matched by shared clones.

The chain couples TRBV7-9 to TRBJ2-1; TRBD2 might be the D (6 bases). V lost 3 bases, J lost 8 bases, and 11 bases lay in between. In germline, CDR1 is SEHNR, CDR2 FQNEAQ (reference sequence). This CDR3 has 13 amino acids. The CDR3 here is CASSFLPSDEQFF. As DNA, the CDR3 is TGTGCCAGCAGCTTTCTTCCTAGCGATGAGCAGTTCTTC. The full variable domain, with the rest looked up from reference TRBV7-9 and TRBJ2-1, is DTGVSQNPRHKITKRGQNVTFRCDPISEHNRLYWYRQTLGQGPEFLTYFQNEAQLEKSRLLSDRFSAERPKGSFSTLEIQRTEQGDSAMYLCASSFLPSDEQFFGPGTRLTVL.

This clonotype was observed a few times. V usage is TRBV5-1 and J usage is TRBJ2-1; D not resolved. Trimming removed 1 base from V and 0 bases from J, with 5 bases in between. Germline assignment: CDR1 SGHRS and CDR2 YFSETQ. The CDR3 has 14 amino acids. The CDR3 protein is CASSLPVSYNEQFF. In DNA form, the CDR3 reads TGCGCCAGCAGCTTGCCGGTCTCCTACAATGAGCAGTTCTTC.

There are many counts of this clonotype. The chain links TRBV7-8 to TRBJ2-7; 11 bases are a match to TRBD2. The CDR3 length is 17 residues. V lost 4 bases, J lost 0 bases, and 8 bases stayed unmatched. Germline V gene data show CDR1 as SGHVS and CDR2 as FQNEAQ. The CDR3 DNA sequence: TGTGCCAGCAGCTCCGGGACTAGCGGTCTGAGCTCCTACGAGCAGTACTTC. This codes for CASSSGTSGLSSYEQYF.

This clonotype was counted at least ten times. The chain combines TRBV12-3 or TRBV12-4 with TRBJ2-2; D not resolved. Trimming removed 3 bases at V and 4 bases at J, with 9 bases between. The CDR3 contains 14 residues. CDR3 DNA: TGTGCCAGCAGTTTTCTCTTAGTCACCGGGGAGCTGTTTTTT. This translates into CASSFLLVTGELFF.

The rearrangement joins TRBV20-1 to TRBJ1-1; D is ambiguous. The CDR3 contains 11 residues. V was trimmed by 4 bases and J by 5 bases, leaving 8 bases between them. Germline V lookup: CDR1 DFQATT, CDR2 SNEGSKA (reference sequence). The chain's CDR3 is CSATRQTEAFF. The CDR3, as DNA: TGCAGTGCTACGAGACAAACTGAAGCTTTCTTT.

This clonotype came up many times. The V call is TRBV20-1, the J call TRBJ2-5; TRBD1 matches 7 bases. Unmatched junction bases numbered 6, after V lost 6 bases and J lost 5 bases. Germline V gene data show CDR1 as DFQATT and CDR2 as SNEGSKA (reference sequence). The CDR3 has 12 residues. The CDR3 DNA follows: TGCAGTGCCCCTCCCAGGGGGGAGACCCAGTACTTC. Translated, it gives CSAPPRGETQYF.

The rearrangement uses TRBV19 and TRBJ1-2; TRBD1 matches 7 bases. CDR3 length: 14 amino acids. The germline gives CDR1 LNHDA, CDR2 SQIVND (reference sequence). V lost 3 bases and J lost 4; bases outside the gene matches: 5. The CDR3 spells CASSIGTDGYGYTF. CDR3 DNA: TGTGCCAGTAGTATCGGGACAGATGGCTATGGCTACACCTTC.